This TCR beta chain was retrieved from a study of CD8+ T cells in alopecia areata (dated by TCRdb to 2017 to 2018). About the study as a whole: Treated patients were enrolled in an open-label pilot trial of oral tofacitinib at 5 to 10 mg twice daily for moderate-to-severe alopecia areata. Patients received tofacitinib for 6 to 18 months and were then followed off drug for 6 months to check for delayed response and recurrence. In treated patients, disease severity was measured using the SALT score, which gives the percentage of scalp surface area affected. The study used high-throughput TCRbeta sequencing to examine T cell clonal expansion in alopecia areata, in both the C3H/HeJ mouse model and human patients. Scalp tissue and sorted CD4+ and CD8+ peripheral blood T cells from patchy and totalis/universalis alopecia areata patients and from healthy controls were covered by human TCRbeta sequencing. Biopsies were taken from tofacitinib-treated patients at baseline and again at 4 and 24 weeks into treatment, and several of those patients also had a later scalp biopsy. Clonality in the scalp was compared among normal scalp (n=4), patchy alopecia areata scalp (n=8), and alopecia totalis/universalis scalp (n=8). The RNA source kit depended on sample type: the PAXgene miRNA kit for fixed scalp, the miRNeasy kit for PBMCs, and the RNeasy kit for mouse skin. TCRbeta CDR3 regions were amplified by immunoSEQ multiplex PCR using 35 Vbeta forward and 13 Jbeta reverse primers.

This clone was detected a few times. Its antigen is not yet known. One base away there is no much larger clone; base qualities are not given. The library was obtained by the immunoSEQ multiplex PCR assay. RNA was extracted from all samples and reverse transcribed into cDNA as template for TCR sequencing. First-strand cDNA was synthesized with SuperScript III using a 2:1 mix of oligo-dT and random hexamers. Amplification bias was assessed with a synthetic immune receptor repertoire, and residual bias was removed computationally. On the authors' methods: Raw reads were preprocessed to remove errors, and CDR3 was defined according to IMGT conventions as the region from the conserved cysteine to phenylalanine. Clonality was calculated as 1 minus Shannon entropy normalized by log2 of the number of productive unique TCRs. Whether each scalp clone was CD4 or CD8 was inferred by checking scalp TCRbeta sequences against the CD4 and CD8 repertoires from sorted blood. Here the immuneACCESS table is served through TCRdb, limited to in-frame sequences with V and J called. Missing clones are a known gap in these copies; in checked studies unresolved V genes cover under half, and the rest lacks a known reason. The V and J calls and clone size are taken from that table; D and trimming were inferred from the DNA. The sample table records over 80,000 clones; 44% of these occur just once. Of the sample, less than 20% is held by the ten largest clones.

CDR1 and CDR2, looked up from the germline V gene, are LGHNA and YSLEER. The V end loses 4 bases and the J end loses 0 bases, and a stretch of 7 bases separates them. The CDR3 spans 14 residues, from the cysteine through the phenylalanine. Just CDR3 DNA is preserved here, 42 bases in frame from base 1. What the authors observed across the whole study: Unlike mouse skin, which is dominated by gammadelta T cells, normal human skin has resident alphabeta T cells that are also sequenced, and this complicates analysis of the scalp TCR repertoire. Compared with normal scalp, lesional scalp, particularly in alopecia totalis/universalis, had higher clonality and more expanded CD8+ clones, which suggests antigenic drive. Tofacitinib significantly decreased scalp clonality and the number of expanded CD8+ clones among the top 100 scalp clones. Shared TCR sequences between patients were less evident than in mice, which may be partly attributable to HLA diversity in the patient population. During tofacitinib treatment, many expanded lesional clones stuck around in both scalp and blood, and this persistence may partly explain why relapse happens after treatment is stopped. Because the treated cohort was small and included a single nonresponder, larger studies are needed to assess links between baseline CD8+ expansion and response.

This specimen's time point label, per the study, means: about 5 months on oral tofacitinib. The sample's treatment or condition label, in plain terms: oral pan-JAK inhibitor, 5-10 mg twice daily. Lesional scalp punch biopsies and peripheral blood were collected from alopecia areata patients. PBMCs were separated by density centrifugation and stained for CD3, CD4 and CD8, after which CD4+ and CD8+ T cells were sorted on a FACSAria. This TCR came from a human donor with alopecia areata. The material was CD8+ T cells sorted from blood, obtained at week 24, from a patient treated with tofacitinib. In this chain, TRBV4-3 is recombined with TRBJ2-1; the D region possibly corresponds to TRBD2 (5 bases align). The CDR3 has the sequence CASSPDSSYNEQFF. Read as DNA, the sequence is TGCGCCAGCAGCCCGGACTCCTCCTACAATGAGCAGTTCTTC.